Listed here are 25 T cell receptor beta chains from one sample, sequenced in a study of cytomegalovirus exposure and HLA in healthy donors. The protocol was immunoSEQ multiplex PCR, while the TCRdb copy is restricted to in-frame clones and leaves out a portion. The table lists roughly 270,000 clones, roughly 90% of them singletons. Sequenced input: PBMCs. These receptor sequences come from a woman aged 18 to 35 in good health and CMV-seronegative.

The rearrangement joins TRBV6-6 to TRBJ2-7, with D uncertain. The germline V and J ends were trimmed by 6 bases and 3 bases, with 12 bases remaining between them. CDR1 is MNHNY, CDR2 SVGAGI, per germline (reference sequence). The CDR3 has 13 residues. The CDR3: CASRYVDSYEQYF. The CDR3 DNA is TGTGCCAGCAGATACGTAGATAGCTACGAGCAGTACTTC.

The chain carries TRBV28 and TRBJ2-7; 10 bases are shared with TRBD2. Trimming removed 4 bases from V and 0 bases from J; junction bases left unmatched: 6. CDR3 length equals 16 residues. In germline, CDR1 is MDHEN, CDR2 SYDVKM. CDR3 DNA sequence: TGTGCCAGCAGTTCTCTCAGGACTAGCGGCTCCTACGAGCAGTACTTC. It yields the protein CASSSLRTSGSYEQYF.

This clone has just one count. This rearrangement joins TRBV6-5 to TRBJ2-1; 14 nucleotides match TRBD2. The germline gives CDR1 MNHEY, CDR2 SVGAGI. This CDR3 is 14 amino acids long. Losses at the gene ends were 4 bases for V and 8 bases for J; bases not matched to a gene: 1. The DNA of the CDR3 is TGTGCCAGCAGTTCGGGACTAGCGGGAGATGAGCAGTTCTTC. The encoded protein is CASSSGLAGDEQFF.

The rearrangement uses TRBV19 and TRBJ1-4; 10 nucleotides align to TRBD1. CDR3 length equals 13 residues. J lost 7 bases, V lost 7 bases, and 3 bases had no gene match. Germline V gives CDR1 LNHDA, CDR2 SQIVND (reference sequence). CDR3 nucleotide sequence: TGTGCCAGTATAGGGACAGGGGCTGAAAAACTGTTTTTT. Translated, it gives CASIGTGAEKLFF.

The V call is TRBV27, the J call TRBJ2-1; the D is unclear. Germline lookup yields CDR1 MNHEY and CDR2 SMNVEV (reference sequence). Trimming pared 1 base from V and 0 bases from J, leaving 22 bases between. The CDR3 has 20 residues. CDR3 protein: CASSLYPVYNAPSSYNEQFF. The CDR3 DNA reads TGTGCCAGCAGTTTATATCCTGTATACAACGCCCCAAGCTCCTACAATGAGCAGTTCTTC.

The V gene is TRBV27, the J gene TRBJ2-7; tentative D call: TRBD2 (5 bases). The length of the CDR3 is 13 residues. Germline CDR1 and CDR2: MNHEY and SMNVEV (reference sequence). Trimming stripped 3 bases from V and 5 bases from J, with 11 bases between. The CDR3 DNA is TGTGCCAGCAGTTTTGAGGGTTACGACGAGCAGTACTTC. Translating gives CASSFEGYDEQYF.

The rearrangement joins TRBV25-1 to TRBJ1-2; D is possibly TRBD1 (6 bases). Deletions cut 3 bases from V and 9 bases from J, with 8 bases between. CDR1 and CDR2 (germline): MGHDK, SYGVNS. The CDR3 covers 11 residues. CDR3 nucleotide sequence: TGTGCCAGCAGTGATTGGGGGCGCTACACCTTC. It encodes CASSDWGRYTF.

The chain is built from TRBV10-2 and TRBJ2-7; TRBD2 aligns across 11 bases. Germline values: CDR1 WSHSY, CDR2 SAAADI. V was clipped by 7 bases and J by 1 base; unmatched bases: 3. The CDR3 sequence is 14 residues long. CDR3 sequence: CASKGLAGSYEQYF. CDR3 DNA sequence: TGCGCCAGCAAAGGACTAGCGGGTTCCTACGAGCAGTACTTC.

The chain links TRBV28 to TRBJ2-7, with TRBD1 as a possible D gene (5 bases). The CDR3 is made up of 11 amino acids. Trimming took off 5 bases at V and 6 bases at J, with 8 bases between the two ends. Germline CDR1 reads MDHEN; CDR2 reads SYDVKM. CDR3 residues: CASSIRAEQYF. The CDR3 bases are TGTGCCAGCAGTATCAGGGCCGAGCAGTACTTC.

CDR3 bases: TGCGCCAGCAGCTTGTACGGGGACACTGAAGCTTTCTTT. Residues: CASSLYGDTEAFF. J is TRBJ1-1 and V is TRBV5-1, with D unresolved. Looked up from germline, CDR1 is SGHRS and CDR2 is YFSETQ. The V end lost 1 base, the J end lost 3 bases, and 7 bases lay between the germline ends. CDR3 length equals 13 residues.

This clone was observed once. The chain is built from TRBV28 and TRBJ1-1; D is possibly TRBD1 (6 bases). The V and J ends lost 3 bases and 2 bases respectively, with 13 bases between them. The CDR3 is 15 amino acids. CDR1 and CDR2 from the germline V gene are MDHEN and SYDVKM. The CDR3 DNA sequence: TGTGCCAGCAGTTTGCGATATGGGACAAACACTGAAGCTTTCTTT. Residues: CASSLRYGTNTEAFF.

The genes are TRBV28 and TRBJ2-7; D not certain. Germline V gene sequence: CDR1 MDHEN, CDR2 SYDVKM. V was cut by 3 bases and J by 4 bases, with 7 bases left in between. CDR3 length: 12 amino acids. The CDR3 nucleotides read TGTGCCAGCAGTTTGGGCTTTTACGAGCAGTACTTC. Translation: CASSLGFYEQYF.

This chain links TRBV4-3 with TRBJ2-7, with D perhaps TRBD2 (6 bases). The germline V gene has CDR1 LGHNA and CDR2 YSLEER. V lost 0 bases, J lost 3 bases, and 12 bases lay in between. The length of the CDR3 is 15 residues. CDR3 sequence: CASSQDVAEFYEQYF. Here the CDR3 DNA reads TGCGCCAGCAGCCAAGATGTAGCGGAGTTCTACGAGCAGTACTTC.

The gene calls are TRBV27 and TRBJ1-3, with a tentative D call TRBD1 (5 bases). The V gene lost 6 bases and the J gene lost 2 bases, with 14 bases spanning the gap. CDR3 length: 15 residues. Germline CDR1 MNHEY, CDR2 SMNVEV (reference sequence). The chain's CDR3 is CASSIDRRPGNTIYF. The CDR3 DNA reads TGTGCCAGCAGCATCGACAGACGGCCTGGAAACACCATATATTTT.

The chain has TRBV27 and TRBJ2-7, with TRBD1 matching 9 bases. CDR1 is MNHEY and CDR2 is SMNVEV in the germline V gene (reference sequence). The CDR3 has 16 residues. V shed 1 base, J shed 2 bases, and the junction held 6 bases outside the gene matches. The CDR3 DNA sequence: TGTGCCAGCAGTTTATTACCCGGGACAGGGACCTACGAGCAGTACTTC. This encodes CASSLLPGTGTYEQYF.

In this sample, this clone turned up a few times. The chain couples TRBV7-2 to TRBJ2-2; the D is unclear. CDR3 length: 17 amino acids. V lost 5 bases, J lost 3 bases, and 19 bases lay in between. Germline CDR1 reads SGHTA; CDR2 reads FQGNSA. This CDR3 reads CASSILLVGAYTGELFF. The DNA for the CDR3 is TGTGCCAGCAGCATCCTCCTAGTAGGAGCTTACACCGGGGAGCTGTTTTTT.

This sequence joins TRBV5-6 and TRBJ1-3, with D maybe TRBD1 (5 bases). V was clipped by 1 base and J by 4 bases, with 15 bases between them. The CDR3 spans 16 residues. The germline V gene has CDR1 SGHDT and CDR2 YYEEEE. Written as DNA, the CDR3 is TGTGCCAGCAGCTTGAGTACAGGCCTATCGGGAAACACCATATATTTT. Translation gives CASSLSTGLSGNTIYF.

V and J are TRBV6-5 and TRBJ2-4; D gene uncertain. CDR3 length equals 14 residues. Trimming removed 2 bases at V and 4 bases at J, with 9 bases between. Per germline, CDR1 MNHEY and CDR2 SVGAGI. DNA of the CDR3: TGTGCCAGCAGTTACGACTTCCGGAAAAACATTCAGTACTTC. Its translation is CASSYDFRKNIQYF.

The CDR3 bases are TGCAGCGCAGTGAGAAGGGGCGGGGCTGGCGACACTGAAGCTTTCTTT. Protein product: CSAVRRGGAGDTEAFF. The chain links TRBV29-1 to TRBJ1-1; D is perhaps TRBD1 (5 bases). CDR3 size: 16 residues. V lost 7 bases and J 3 bases, leaving 24 bases between the germline ends. CDR1 is SQVTM, CDR2 ANQGSEA, per germline.

J is TRBJ2-3 and V is TRBV10-2; TRBD2 might be the D (5 bases). CDR3 length equals 15 residues. CDR1 and CDR2 from the germline V gene are WSHSY and SAAADI. Trimming removed 1 base from V and 0 bases from J, with 8 bases in between. The chain's CDR3 is CASSEWRTSTDTQYF. For the CDR3, the DNA is TGCGCCAGCAGTGAGTGGCGGACTAGCACAGATACGCAGTATTTT.

The chain joins TRBV7-2 to TRBJ2-4; D gene unclear. This CDR3 contains 14 residues. Germline CDR1 is SGHTA and CDR2 is FQGNSA. V was shortened by 3 bases and J by 0 bases, with 6 bases between the two germline ends. The CDR3 sequence is CASSFGLAKNIQYF. CDR3 sequence (DNA): TGTGCCAGCAGCTTTGGGCTAGCCAAAAACATTCAGTACTTC.

The chain links TRBV6-5 to TRBJ1-4; unclear D gene. Germline loops: CDR1 MNHEY, CDR2 SVGAGI. This CDR3 contains 12 residues. Deletions cut 7 bases from V and 7 bases from J, with 10 bases between. For the CDR3, the DNA is TGTGCCAGCACCGACATCGGTGAAAAACTGTTTTTT. Translated: CASTDIGEKLFF.

The gene calls are TRBV2 and TRBJ2-5; 8 nucleotides align to TRBD2. This CDR3 spans 13 amino acids. Trimming at V came to 4 bases and at J to 4 bases, leaving 2 bases not matched to a gene. The germline V gene encodes CDR1 SNHLY and CDR2 FYNNEI. DNA for the CDR3: TGTGCCAGCAGTGCTCTAGCGGGAGAGACCCAGTACTTC. Its translation: CASSALAGETQYF.

The chain recombines TRBV9 with TRBJ1-2; D is possibly TRBD1 (6 bases). The CDR3 loop spans 15 amino acids. Trimming took off 3 bases at V and 0 bases at J, with 12 bases between the two ends. CDR1 and CDR2 (germline): SGDLS, YYNGEE. CDR3 DNA: TGTGCCAGCAGCGAGGGGGGGGGACCTAACTATGGCTACACCTTC. Translation gives CASSEGGGPNYGYTF.

The V and J genes are TRBV9 and TRBJ2-5; TRBD1 agrees at 7 bases. Losses at the gene ends were 0 bases for V and 4 bases for J; bases not matched to a gene: 6. From germline, CDR1 is SGDLS and CDR2 YYNGEE. CDR3 length: 15 residues. The CDR3 loop is CASSVGQGGGETQYF. CDR3 bases: TGTGCCAGCAGCGTAGGACAGGGTGGAGGAGAGACCCAGTACTTC.